This TCR beta chain comes out of a study of shared clonotypes between healthy human individuals. Germline V CDR1 and CDR2: SGHRS, YFSETQ. This CDR3 region has 13 residues. The V end lost 7 bases, the J end lost 5 bases, and 13 bases lay between the germline ends. Here immunoSEQ multiplex PCR was the method, and the copy in TCRdb shows in-frame clones only, minus some. Of 300,000 to 400,000 clones in the sample, under 80% were seen once. The specimen was memory CD4+ T cells sorted from blood. Subset given: CD45RA-negative fraction. The chain carries TRBV5-1 and TRBJ2-1; D tentatively reads TRBD1 or TRBD2 (5 bases each). The receptor's source is a young man in good health. Here the CDR3 DNA reads TGCGCCAGCGCCCGGGACCCTGACAATGAGCAGTTCTTC. This codes for CASARDPDNEQFF.